This T cell receptor (beta chain) came from a study of OX40 agonist ivuxolimab in advanced cancers. Generated by immunoSEQ multiplex PCR, the TCRdb table keeps only in-frame clones and is missing some. The table shows approximately 68,000 clones, with 82% occurring only once. Concerning this clone: The target antigen is unknown.

Overall study results and limits: Some nonresponders likewise displayed low normalized T-cell clonal expansion.

The CDR3 sequence is 15 residues long. The junction had 7 bases not matched to a gene; V was cut back by 4 bases and J by 5 bases. The receptor was isolated from an adult with an advanced solid tumor such as melanoma, head and neck, liver or kidney cancer. The chain has TRBV23-1 and TRBJ2-5, with 10 bases aligning to TRBD2. TRBV23-1 is an ORF, and what it does is uncertain. This material consisted of CD4+ or CD8+ T cells sorted from blood, taken in a trial of the OX40 agonist ivuxolimab. CDR3 protein: CASSLQREGAETQYF. The DNA for the CDR3 is TGCGCCAGCAGTCTTCAGCGGGAGGGAGCTGAGACCCAGTACTTC.